This entry lists 16 T cell receptor beta chains sequenced from one sample in a study of shared clonotypes between healthy human individuals. Measured with immunoSEQ multiplex PCR; TCRdb has only the in-frame clones, and not every one. The sample carries about a million clones, about 77% recorded once. Material: memory CD4+ T cells sorted from blood. Stated subset: CD45RA-negative fraction. The receptors were sampled from a man between 18 and 29 years old in good health.

In the case of this clone: Germline and junction disagree at one end, which may indicate a read error. The same CDR3 can be traced to other DNA sequences in this sample. This sequence joins TRBV7-7 and TRBJ2-5; D is unclear. There are 14 residues in the CDR3. Germline CDR1 SSHAT, CDR2 FNYEAQ (reference sequence). The CDR3 loop reads CASSLAGREETQYF. For the CDR3, the DNA is TGTGCTAGCAGCTTAGCAGGCAGAGAAGAGACCCAGTACTTC.

The V and J genes are TRBV7-2 and TRBJ1-2; D is unresolved. CDR3 size: 15 residues. Germline V gives CDR1 SGHTA, CDR2 FQGNSA. Trimming pared 3 bases from V and 0 bases from J, leaving 11 bases between. CDR3 amino acids: CASSLTSGPNYGYTF. The CDR3 DNA sequence: TGTGCCAGCAGCTTGACGTCTGGACCTAACTATGGCTACACCTTC. The full variable domain, rest sourced from reference TRBV7-2 and TRBJ1-2, is GAGVSQSPSNKVTEKGKDVELRCDPISGHTALYWYRQSLGQGLEFLIYFQGNSAPDKSGLPSDRFSAERTGGSVSTLTIQRTQQEDSAVYLCASSLTSGPNYGYTFGSGTRLTVV.

V usage is TRBV7-2 and J usage is TRBJ2-1, with TRBD1 matching over 8 bases. The CDR3 length is 15 residues. The V and J ends lost 7 bases and 6 bases, in that order; junction bases with no gene match: 11. Looked up from germline, CDR1 is SGHTA and CDR2 is FQGNSA. DNA of the CDR3: TGTGCCAGCAACTCGGCCCTGCAGGGGGCCAATGAGCAGTTCTTC. It specifies CASNSALQGANEQFF.

On this clone: At the DNA level, this CDR3 is encoded by other sequences in the same sample as well. J is TRBJ2-7 and V is TRBV9; D perhaps matches TRBD2 (7 bases). V lost 4 bases and J lost 0, with 17 bases in between. CDR3 length: 16 residues. Per germline, CDR1 SGDLS and CDR2 YYNGEE. CDR3 amino acids: CASSPRGGPSSYEQYF. The DNA of the CDR3 is TGTGCCAGCAGCCCCAGGGGAGGGCCCAGCTCCTACGAGCAGTACTTC.

The chain links TRBV19 to TRBJ2-5, with D tentatively TRBD2 (6 bases). CDR3 length equals 13 residues. Looked up from germline, CDR1 is LNHDA and CDR2 is SQIVND (reference sequence). The V gene lost 1 base and the J gene lost 4 bases, with 7 bases spanning the gap. CDR3 residues: CASSIVGRETQYF. The CDR3 DNA is TGTGCCAGTAGTATAGTCGGGAGAGAGACCCAGTACTTC.

The J gene is TRBJ1-1, the V gene TRBV11-1; no clear D gene. The ends were cut back, 2 bases at V and 5 bases at J, with 3 bases in the middle. The CDR3 is 11 amino acids. Germline V lookup: CDR1 SGHAT, CDR2 FQDESV (reference sequence). The DNA of the CDR3 is TGTGCCAGCAGCTTACTGACTGAAGCTTTCTTT. This gives the protein CASSLLTEAFF. The variable domain in full, completed from reference TRBV11-1 and TRBJ1-1, reads EAEVAQSPRYKITEKSQAVAFWCDPISGHATLYWYRQILGQGPELLVQFQDESVVDDSQLPKDRFSAERLKGVDSTLKIQPAELGDSAMYLCASSLLTEAFFGQGTRLTVV.

The J gene is TRBJ1-5, the V gene TRBV5-5; TRBD1 is a possible D gene (6 bases). V was trimmed by 0 bases and J by 15 bases, leaving 16 bases between them. CDR1 and CDR2 from the germline V gene are SGHKS and YYEKEE (reference sequence). The CDR3 spans 13 residues. In DNA, the CDR3 is TGTGCCAGCAGCTTGGCTAACAGGGACCCCACGCATTTT. As protein: CASSLANRDPTHF.

The chain has TRBV28 and TRBJ1-1, with D unresolved. Germline V lookup: CDR1 MDHEN, CDR2 SYDVKM. Trimming left V 2 bases short and J 0 bases short, with 10 bases between. The length of the CDR3 is 15 residues. The CDR3 protein is CASSLQALMNTEAFF. The CDR3 DNA reads as TGTGCCAGCAGTTTACAGGCCCTCATGAACACTGAAGCTTTCTTT.

The V and J genes are TRBV6-1 and TRBJ1-2; 9 bases map to TRBD1. Germline values: CDR1 MNHNS, CDR2 SASEGT. The CDR3 is 14 amino acids. V lost 5 bases and J lost 8; bases outside the gene matches: 9. Here the CDR3 reads CASSQRGTGRGYTF. The CDR3 bases are TGTGCCAGCAGTCAAAGAGGGACAGGGCGCGGCTACACCTTC.

J is TRBJ2-2 and V is TRBV5-1; D ambiguous. Germline CDR1 reads SGHRS; CDR2 reads YFSETQ. The V and J ends lost 1 base and 4 bases respectively, with 11 bases between them. The CDR3 spans 15 residues. DNA for the CDR3: TGCGCCAGCAGCTTGAGTATAAGCATCACCGGGGAGCTGTTTTTT. Its translation: CASSLSISITGELFF.

The chain carries TRBV10-3 and TRBJ2-7; 10 bases are a match to TRBD2. CDR3 length: 14 residues. The ends lost 3 bases at V and 6 bases at J; junction bases unmatched: 5. Germline V gives CDR1 ENHRY, CDR2 SYGVKD. As DNA, the CDR3 is TGTGCCATCAGTGAAAGCGGGAGGGCCGGCGAGCAGTACTTC. Protein product: CAISESGRAGEQYF.

This clone was observed once. Here the CDR3 reads CASSPPWGQGIGNTIYF. The CDR3 nucleotides are TGTGCCAGCTCACCACCTTGGGGACAGGGGATTGGAAACACCATATATTTT. V usage is TRBV18 and J usage is TRBJ1-3; 10 positions match TRBD1. The CDR3 contains 17 residues. V shed 0 bases, J shed 3 bases, and the junction held 5 bases outside the gene matches. Looked up from germline, CDR1 is KGHSH and CDR2 is LQKENI.

V is TRBV5-4 and J is TRBJ2-5; D may be TRBD2 (5 bases). Germline V gene data show CDR1 as SGHNT and CDR2 as YYREEE (reference sequence). Trimming shortened V by 3 bases and J by 1 base, and 16 bases separated the two germline ends. The length of the CDR3 is 16 residues. This CDR3 is CASSSRTPRTQETQYF. CDR3 bases: TGTGCCAGCAGCTCTCGGACTCCCCGAACCCAAGAGACCCAGTACTTC.

The chain is built from TRBV28 and TRBJ1-2, with 10 nucleotides matching TRBD1. Trimming cost V 6 bases and J 3 bases; bases outside gene matches: 4. This CDR3 contains 14 residues. Germline CDR1 is MDHEN and CDR2 is SYDVKM. In DNA form, the CDR3 reads TGTGCCAGCAGCCGACAGGGGGCGGACTATGGCTACACCTTC. It specifies CASSRQGADYGYTF.

This clone came up a few times. The V gene is TRBV6-1, the J gene TRBJ2-5; 9 nucleotides align to TRBD2. The CDR3 is 16 amino acids. From germline, CDR1 is MNHNS and CDR2 SASEGT. With 4 bases clipped from V and 5 bases from J, the junction kept 11 bases outside the gene matches. Here the CDR3 reads CASSVRSGGSEETQYF. The CDR3 DNA is TGTGCCAGCAGTGTCAGGAGCGGGGGGTCGGAGGAGACCCAGTACTTC.

On this clone itself: Other DNA sequences within the sample encode an identical CDR3. This sequence joins TRBV28 and TRBJ2-5; 8 bases map to TRBD1. Germline CDR1 and CDR2: MDHEN and SYDVKM. This CDR3 has 13 residues. V lost 4 bases and J lost 3; bases outside the gene matches: 1. CDR3 sequence: CASSSTGEETQYF. The DNA for the CDR3 is TGTGCCAGCAGTTCGACAGGGGAAGAGACCCAGTACTTC.